What follows describes a single TCR beta chain. Its antigen is still unknown. Sequencing was performed with immunoSEQ multiplex PCR; in TCRdb, only in-frame clones are kept and a portion is missing. The sample gives over 130,000 clones, less than 95% of which show up once; approximately 8% is in the top ten. V shed 2 bases and J shed 2 bases, with 10 bases lying between them. Germline V gene lookup returns CDR1 LNHDA and CDR2 SQIVND (reference sequence). This CDR3 comprises 14 residues. This entry belongs to a study of T cell responses to AZD1222 COVID-19 vaccine. Study results and limitations: Elevations in Spike-specific TCR breadth and depth followed administration of two AZD1222 doses. Unmutated variant regions are reportedly the target of nearly half of TCRs that are spike-specific. CD4 TCRs associated with vaccination spanned spike, dominating at 160-218 and 743-854. Donors were mostly white British, more females; clonal diversity possibly underestimated.

The V call is TRBV19, the J call TRBJ2-7; a possible D gene is TRBD1 (5 bases). The sample in question was peripheral blood, obtained 28 days after the second dose of the MenACWY control vaccine. The sequence derives from an adult who received the MenACWY meningococcal vaccine as a control. CDR3 in amino acids: CASSITTVTYEQYF. In DNA form, the CDR3 reads TGTGCCAGTAGTATAACGACAGTTACCTACGAGCAGTACTTC.